This T cell receptor beta chain was captured in a study of neoadjuvant anti-PD-1 for oral cavity cancer. Study information: Patients without progression got a fourth dose around day 43.

The protocol was immunoSEQ multiplex PCR, while the TCRdb copy is restricted to in-frame clones and leaves out a portion. In the table there are about 15,000 clones, over 60% of which are singletons. Study-wide findings and caveats: Treg/Th17 ratio rose with pretreatment blood and fell with post-treatment tumor TCRbeta clonality.

With respect to this clone: Its cognate antigen is unknown.

This CDR3 has 15 amino acids. J gave up 1 base and V 4 bases, and 4 bases lay outside the gene matches. Germline values: CDR1 SGHRS, CDR2 YFSETQ. Analysis of PBMCs was direct, with no culture step. The chain joins TRBV5-1 to TRBJ2-2; 7 bases are shared with TRBD1. This sample comprised PBMCs, obtained before nivolumab (anti-PD-1) treatment. This receptor was identified in a person aged 40 to 85 with oral cavity squamous cell carcinoma. The CDR3 is CASSNRTGNTGELFF. CDR3 DNA sequence: TGCGCCAGCAGCAATCGGACAGGGAACACCGGGGAGCTGTTTTTT.